These 27 T cell receptor beta chains were all obtained from the same sample, sequenced in a study of blood T cell repertoires in COVID-19. Only in-frame clones appear in the TCRdb table, and some are missing; sequencing was by immunoSEQ multiplex PCR. The sample includes 200,000 to 250,000 clones, more than 75% of them seen just once. Sequenced: peripheral blood. The receptors come from a woman aged 65 to 85 with COVID-19, enrolled during active disease.

The chain combines TRBV19 with TRBJ2-1; 8 bases map to TRBD2. In germline, CDR1 is LNHDA, CDR2 SQIVND (reference sequence). Trimming at V came to 3 bases and at J to 6 bases, leaving 7 bases not matched to a gene. The CDR3 extends over 15 amino acids. The CDR3 DNA reads as TGTGCCAGTAGTATGCGGGAGGCCCAGGGCAATGAGCAGTTCTTC. Its translation: CASSMREAQGNEQFF.

V is TRBV5-1 and J is TRBJ2-2, with a possible D match to TRBD2 (6 bases). CDR1 SGHRS and CDR2 YFSETQ come from the germline V gene. This CDR3 contains 14 residues. CDR3 in DNA: TGCGCGAGCCTGGAGGGAACCGAAACCGGGGAGCTGTTTTTT. The encoded protein is CASLEGTETGELFF.

This chain joins TRBV7-3 and TRBJ1-2; 9 bases map to TRBD1. Germline trimming cut 4 bases from V and 5 bases from J; bases unmatched to any gene: 2. Germline assignment: CDR1 SGHTA and CDR2 FQGTGA. The CDR3 totals 13 residues. The CDR3: CASSSDRGYGYTF. CDR3 nucleotides: TGTGCCAGCAGCTCCGACAGGGGGTATGGCTACACCTTC.

This chain joins TRBV20-1 and TRBJ1-1; the D gene is possibly TRBD1 (6 bases). CDR3 length: 10 amino acids. Germline CDR1 reads DFQATT; CDR2 reads SNEGSKA (reference sequence). Trimming stripped 6 bases from V and 11 bases from J, with 13 bases between. The CDR3 region has the DNA TGCAGTGCCGAACTGGACAGCGCTTTCTTT. Its protein is CSAELDSAFF.

The chain carries TRBV6-5 and TRBJ2-1; TRBD2 aligns across 9 bases. This CDR3 has 15 amino acids. Germline CDR1 and CDR2: MNHEY and SVGAGI. With 6 bases clipped from V and 3 bases from J, the junction kept 6 bases outside the gene matches. CDR3 in amino acids: CASRLAGDFYNEQFF. The CDR3 region has the DNA TGTGCCAGCAGGTTAGCGGGAGACTTCTACAATGAGCAGTTCTTC.

V usage is TRBV4-2 and J usage is TRBJ1-5; D may be TRBD1 (5 bases). V was shortened by 0 bases and J by 5 bases, with 8 bases between the two germline ends. Germline V gives CDR1 LGHNA, CDR2 YNFKEQ. This CDR3 region has 14 residues. The CDR3 sequence is CASSQEGGDQPQHF. In nucleotides, the CDR3 is TGTGCCAGCAGCCAAGAGGGAGGGGATCAGCCCCAGCATTTT.

This clone was picked up a small number of times. The chain combines TRBV29-1 with TRBJ2-7; possible D gene TRBD1, 6 bases. Trimming stripped 4 bases from V and 1 base from J, with 8 bases between. Germline-derived CDR1 and CDR2 are SQVTM and ANQGSEA. The CDR3 loop spans 12 amino acids. Here the CDR3 DNA reads TGCAGCGTTGTTGGGACATCCTACGAGCAGTACTTC. Encoded protein: CSVVGTSYEQYF.

V and J are TRBV29-1 and TRBJ1-1, with a tentative D call TRBD1 (6 bases). V dropped 8 bases and J dropped 4 bases, with 11 bases sitting between them. Germline V CDR1 and CDR2: SQVTM, ANQGSEA. There are 11 residues in the CDR3. CDR3 nucleotides: TGCAGCTCGAGGACAGCCACTGAAGCTTTCTTT. Its protein is CSSRTATEAFF.

CDR3 residues: CAWTPLFGLRNEQFF. CDR3 coding DNA: TGTGCCTGGACACCCCTCTTTGGACTTCGGAATGAGCAGTTCTTC. The V and J genes are TRBV30 and TRBJ2-1, with D perhaps TRBD2 (5 bases). This CDR3 comprises 15 residues. V was trimmed by 4 bases and J by 7 bases, leaving 20 bases between them. From germline, CDR1 is GTSNPN and CDR2 SVGIG (reference sequence).

This clone showed up just a few times. The chain employs TRBV2 and TRBJ1-1, with D unclear. This CDR3 is 12 amino acids long. V was clipped by 3 bases and J by 10 bases, with 12 bases between them. CDR1 and CDR2 (germline): SNHLY, FYNNEI. The CDR3 bases are TGTGCCAGCAGTGACCCGGGTCTGGCAGCTTTCTTT. Residues: CASSDPGLAAFF.

This clone has just a few counts. The J gene is TRBJ2-7, the V gene TRBV5-8; 13 bases are shared with TRBD2. This CDR3 is built from 16 residues. With 3 bases clipped from V and 0 bases from J, the junction kept 3 bases outside the gene matches. The germline V gene has CDR1 SGHTS and CDR2 YDEGEE. The chain's CDR3 is CASSWTSGRGSYEQYF. CDR3 coding DNA: TGTGCCAGCAGCTGGACTAGCGGGAGAGGCTCCTACGAGCAGTACTTC.

This chain joins TRBV28 and TRBJ1-1; TRBD1 matches at 8 bases. This CDR3 region has 15 residues. V was clipped by 4 bases and J by 10 bases; unmatched bases: 14. CDR1 is MDHEN, CDR2 SYDVKM, per germline. The CDR3 is CASSSGGAKGRIAFF. In DNA form, the CDR3 reads TGTGCCAGCAGTTCAGGGGGCGCTAAGGGTAGAATAGCTTTCTTT. Full variable domain (remainder filled in from reference TRBV28 and TRBJ1-1): DVKVTQSSRYLVKRTGEKVFLECVQDMDHENMFWYRQDPGLGLRLIYFSYDVKMKEKGDIPEGYSVSREKKERFSLILESASTNQTSMYLCASSSGGAKGRIAFFGQGTRLTVV.

The chain is built from TRBV6-2 or TRBV6-3 and TRBJ2-5; 8 nucleotides agree with TRBD1. The CDR3 has 15 amino acids. CDR1 is MNHEY and CDR2 is SVGEGT in the germline V gene. J gave up 0 bases and V 4 bases, and 4 bases lay outside the gene matches. The CDR3 DNA reads as TGTGCCAGCAGTTGGTCGACAGGGGACCAAGAGACCCAGTACTTC. This sequence encodes CASSWSTGDQETQYF.

CDR3 protein: CASSGQGTGTTDTQYF. In nucleotides, the CDR3 is TGTGCCAGCTCGGGCCAGGGGACAGGGACAACAGATACGCAGTATTTT. The chain carries TRBV18 and TRBJ2-3, with 9 bases that match TRBD1. The CDR3 runs 16 residues. Germline V lookup: CDR1 KGHSH, CDR2 LQKENI. V trimming: 6 bases; J trimming: 3 bases; junction bases outside the gene matches: 10.

J is TRBJ2-3 and V is TRBV14, with TRBD1 matching 9 bases. CDR3 length: 14 residues. V trimming: 5 bases; J trimming: 9 bases; junction bases outside the gene matches: 9. Looked up from germline, CDR1 is SGHDN and CDR2 is FVKESK. CDR3 nucleotides: TGTGCCAGCAGCTCTCAAATAGGACAGGGGACGCAGTATTTT. Translated: CASSSQIGQGTQYF.

The V and J genes are TRBV7-2 and TRBJ1-2, with 9 bases matching TRBD1. Germline CDR1 reads SGHTA; CDR2 reads FQGNSA. This CDR3 is 18 amino acids long. Trimming at V came to 1 base and at J to 6 bases, leaving 15 bases not matched to a gene. DNA of the CDR3: TGTGCCAGCAGCTTAGTTCGCGGGGTACAGGGGGCGCAGGATGGCTACACCTTC. Translating gives CASSLVRGVQGAQDGYTF.

This rearrangement joins TRBV30 to TRBJ2-3; 11 nucleotides match TRBD1. The CDR3 is 15 residues long. The trim removed 0 bases at V and 3 bases at J, leaving 2 bases unmatched. CDR1 and CDR2 (germline): GTSNPN, SVGIG (reference sequence). The CDR3 here is CAWSVGTGGTDTQYF. CDR3 DNA sequence: TGTGCCTGGAGTGTAGGGACAGGGGGTACAGATACGCAGTATTTT.

The chain couples TRBV10-3 to TRBJ1-1; 7 bases map to TRBD1. Trimming at V came to 6 bases and at J to 0 bases, leaving 7 bases not matched to a gene. From germline, CDR1 is ENHRY and CDR2 SYGVKD. CDR3 size: 15 residues. For the CDR3, the DNA is TGTGCCATCAGCCCGGACAGGAGCATGAACACTGAAGCTTTCTTT. It yields the protein CAISPDRSMNTEAFF.

This rearrangement joins TRBV19 to TRBJ2-7; 10 bases line up with TRBD2. Germline CDR1 is LNHDA and CDR2 is SQIVND (reference sequence). V was clipped by 5 bases and J by 1 base; unmatched bases: 5. The CDR3 contains 15 residues. Here the CDR3 DNA reads TGTGCCAGTAGTCGTCTAGCGGGAGATTCCTACGAGCAGTACTTC. The encoded protein is CASSRLAGDSYEQYF.

This sequence joins TRBV3-1 (or the pseudogene TRBV3-2) and TRBJ1-2; TRBD1 matches 7 bases. CDR3 length: 14 amino acids. V lost 3 bases and J lost 7; bases outside the gene matches: 8. Germline lookup yields CDR1 LGHDT and CDR2 YNNKEL (reference sequence). The CDR3 sequence: CASSQPTGLGGYTF. Here the CDR3 DNA reads TGTGCCAGCAGCCAGCCGACAGGGTTGGGTGGCTACACCTTC.

J is TRBJ1-2 and V is TRBV28, with 12 bases aligning to TRBD1. J was trimmed by 7 bases and V by 5 bases; bases with no gene match: 5. Germline CDR1 reads MDHEN; CDR2 reads SYDVKM. CDR3 length: 14 residues. The CDR3 reads CASSGTGGEIGYTF. CDR3 nucleotides: TGTGCCAGCAGTGGGACAGGGGGCGAAATTGGCTACACCTTC.

This chain connects TRBV24-1 to TRBJ1-5; TRBD1 matches at 7 bases. CDR3 length equals 13 residues. V lost 3 bases to trimming and J lost 15 bases; unmatched junction nucleotides: 10. In germline, CDR1 is KGHDR, CDR2 SFDVKD. CDR3 sequence (DNA): TGTGCCACCAGTGATCCTTTACAGGGGAGGACGCATTTT. Its translation is CATSDPLQGRTHF.

The chain recombines TRBV7-6 with TRBJ2-7; 10 nucleotides line up with TRBD2. Trimming at V came to 1 base and at J to 4 bases, leaving 4 bases not matched to a gene. Germline V gives CDR1 SGHVS, CDR2 FNYEAQ. The CDR3 is 15 residues long. The CDR3 nucleotides are TGTGCCAGCAGCTTAGGGATAGCGGGAGGTTACGAGCAGTACTTC. Protein product: CASSLGIAGGYEQYF.

J is TRBJ1-2 and V is TRBV7-2; 9 bases match TRBD1. This CDR3 contains 14 residues. Per the germline V gene, CDR1 is SGHTA and CDR2 is FQGNSA. Unmatched junction bases numbered 8, after V lost 4 bases and J lost 8 bases. CDR3 loop: CASSSQQGAQGYTF. CDR3 bases: TGTGCCAGCAGCTCACAACAGGGGGCGCAAGGCTACACCTTC.

The chain uses TRBV10-3 and TRBJ2-2; D unclear. The CDR3 extends over 14 amino acids. The germline gives CDR1 ENHRY, CDR2 SYGVKD. Between the trimmed V and J ends, which lost 1 base and 3 bases, there was a span of 6 bases. Here the CDR3 DNA reads TGTGCCATCAGTGAGTTCTCCTACACCGGGGAGCTGTTTTTT. This codes for CAISEFSYTGELFF.

The count of this clone is one. The CDR3 DNA sequence: TGTGCCAGCAGCTTAGAAGTTAGCTCCTACGAGCAGTACTTC. Translated: CASSLEVSSYEQYF. The rearrangement links TRBV7-2 to TRBJ2-7, with no clear D. The CDR3 runs to 14 residues. Germline V gene sequence: CDR1 SGHTA, CDR2 FQGNSA. V lost 1 base and J lost 0, with 7 bases in between.

The CDR3 region has the DNA TGTGCCAGCAGCTTAGGACTTGTCAATTCACCCCTCCACTTT. It translates to CASSLGLVNSPLHF. The chain combines TRBV7-2 with TRBJ1-6, with no clear D. This CDR3 has 14 amino acids. The V end lost 1 base, the J end lost 7 bases, and 8 bases lay between the germline ends. Germline CDR1 SGHTA, CDR2 FQGNSA.